These T cell receptor beta chains were read from a single sample in a study of blood T cell repertoires in COVID-19. Libraries were prepared by immunoSEQ multiplex PCR; TCRdb keeps only in-frame clonotypes and omits some of them. This table holds about 440,000 clones, approximately 90% found once. Sequenced sample: peripheral blood. These receptor sequences come from a woman in her twenties or thirties with acute or convalescent COVID-19. Each CDR3 is given with its conserved first and last residue. Some rows have no size entry. The others give once, few or many, or a class for an expanded clone.

CDR3 length,V gene,clone size,CDR3 protein
14,TRBV5-8,-,CASSPLDSQETQYF
18,TRBV9,few,CASSYPGQGPANTGELFF
17,TRBV4-2,-,CASSQENIGVGNSPLHF
16,TRBV6-2/TRBV6-3,once,CASSYYSGGVTGELFF
13,TRBV2,-,CASSEANTDTQYF
16,TRBV30,-,CAWSGNRQVFSYEQYF
12,TRBV4-1,-,CASSQEGGPQHF
14,TRBV5-1,-,CASSLGPGADTQYF
14,TRBV15,-,CATSRDIGSYGYTF
14,TRBV18,-,CASSWTGGFDEQYF
16,TRBV6-5,-,CASSLAPAPPYNEQFF
13,TRBV5-5,-,CASSLGTDEKLFF
11,TRBV20-1,-,CSASLGLEQYF
15,TRBV25-1,-,CASSTPGTMRNEQFF
13,TRBV11-2,many,CASSSVSNYGYTF
16,TRBV3-1/TRBV3-2,-,CASSQRGISKGTEAFF
13,TRBV10-3,-,CAISDGTGKSYTF
16,TRBV2,-,CASSEGLAVIYYEQYF
14,TRBV5-1,-,CASSAGLASQTQYF
15,TRBV5-6,-,CASSRFRYSSYEQYF
17,TRBV30,-,CAWSGPGQGSLSTEAFF
16,TRBV7-6,-,CASSRGEEDPLGELFF
13,TRBV12-3/TRBV12-4,-,CASSLVGGTEAFF
15,TRBV11-3,-,CASSYRDSDLDTQYF
17,TRBV19,-,CASSSDSTRASNQPQHF
15,TRBV2,-,CASSRASDRVYEQYF
14,TRBV3-1/TRBV3-2,few,CASSQTRYQETQYF
14,TRBV6-6,-,CASSYLSNQYEQYF
17,TRBV24-1,once,CATSDSGQGFSNEKLFF
16,TRBV7-9,-,CASSPQGRRGANEQFF
15,TRBV18,-,CASSPTGGNNSPLHF
15,TRBV18,-,CASSPGTRDAGELFF
15,TRBV18,once,CASSPPGQGMVGYTF
17,TRBV5-6,-,CASSLGYQRNGGETQYF
12,TRBV2,-,CASRQGNYGYTF
15,TRBV9,-,CASSVEGVSRDEQYF
18,TRBV5-6,-,CASSYSRGGTATTDTQYF
14,TRBV9,-,CASSVEQGQETQYF
14,TRBV28,-,CASSLGGAGNTIYF
15,TRBV18,-,CASSPPHQPNSPLHF
19,TRBV7-8,-,CASSSTGLSGGLIYNEQFF
14,TRBV13,-,CASSLGPAGTEAFF
17,TRBV28,-,CASSSGGETGRINTIYF
15,TRBV10-3,-,CAISAGGGSTDTQYF
13,TRBV7-3,-,CASSLNLGNTIYF
13,TRBV10-3,-,CAIRAPTNYGYTF
14,TRBV24-1,-,CATGQLQGDNEQFF
15,TRBV5-1,-,CASSLAAGGPNEQFF
15,TRBV4-1,once,CASSRTMAYQETQYF